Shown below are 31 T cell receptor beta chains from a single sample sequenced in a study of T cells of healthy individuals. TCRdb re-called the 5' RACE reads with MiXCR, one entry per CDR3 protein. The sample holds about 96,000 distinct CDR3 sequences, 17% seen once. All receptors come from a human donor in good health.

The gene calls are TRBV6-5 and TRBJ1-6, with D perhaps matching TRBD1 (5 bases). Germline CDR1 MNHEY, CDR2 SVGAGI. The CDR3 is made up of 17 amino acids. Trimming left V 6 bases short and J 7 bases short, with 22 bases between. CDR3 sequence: CASSRAGRGGENSPLHF. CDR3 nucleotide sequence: TGTGCCAGCAGCCGCGCCGGTAGGGGCGGTGAGAATTCACCCCTCCACTTT.

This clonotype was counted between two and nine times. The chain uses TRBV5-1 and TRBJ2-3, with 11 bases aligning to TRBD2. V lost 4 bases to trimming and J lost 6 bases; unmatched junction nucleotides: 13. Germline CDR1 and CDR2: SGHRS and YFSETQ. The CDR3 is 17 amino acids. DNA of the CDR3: TGCGCCAGCAGCCCCGGGACTAGCGGAACACCCGTGGATACGCAGTATTTT. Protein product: CASSPGTSGTPVDTQYF.

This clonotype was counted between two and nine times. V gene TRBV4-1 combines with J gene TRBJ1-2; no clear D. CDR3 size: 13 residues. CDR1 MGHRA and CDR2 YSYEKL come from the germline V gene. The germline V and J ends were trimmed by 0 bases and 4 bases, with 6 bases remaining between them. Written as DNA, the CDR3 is TGCGCCAGCAGCCAAGATTCGTCCTATGGCTACACCTTC. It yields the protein CASSQDSSYGYTF.

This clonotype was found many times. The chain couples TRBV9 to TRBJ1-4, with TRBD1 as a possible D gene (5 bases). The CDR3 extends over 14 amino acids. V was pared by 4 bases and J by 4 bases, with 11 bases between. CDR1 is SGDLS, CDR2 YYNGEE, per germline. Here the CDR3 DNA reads TGTGCCAGCAGCCCCCAGGGTAATAATGAAAAACTGTTTTTT. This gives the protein CASSPQGNNEKLFF.

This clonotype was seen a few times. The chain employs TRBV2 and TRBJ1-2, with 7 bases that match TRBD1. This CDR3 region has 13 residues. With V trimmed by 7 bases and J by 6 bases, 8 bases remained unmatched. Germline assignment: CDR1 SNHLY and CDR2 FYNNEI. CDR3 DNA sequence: TGTGCCAGCAACGCCGGACAGGCAGATGGCTACACCTTC. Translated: CASNAGQADGYTF.

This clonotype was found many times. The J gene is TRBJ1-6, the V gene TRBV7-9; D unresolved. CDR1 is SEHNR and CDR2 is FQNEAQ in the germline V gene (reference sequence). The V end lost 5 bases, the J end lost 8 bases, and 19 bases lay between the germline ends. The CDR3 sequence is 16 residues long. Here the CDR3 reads CASSPNVRTGDSPLHF. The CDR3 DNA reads TGTGCCAGCAGCCCCAATGTGAGAACCGGGGATTCACCCCTCCACTTT.

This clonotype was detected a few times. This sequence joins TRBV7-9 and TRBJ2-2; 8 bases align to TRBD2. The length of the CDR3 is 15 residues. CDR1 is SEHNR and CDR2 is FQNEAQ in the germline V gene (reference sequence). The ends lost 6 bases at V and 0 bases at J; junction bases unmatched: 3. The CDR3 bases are TGTGCCAGCAGACCAGCGGGAGCGAACACCGGGGAGCTGTTTTTT. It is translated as CASRPAGANTGELFF.

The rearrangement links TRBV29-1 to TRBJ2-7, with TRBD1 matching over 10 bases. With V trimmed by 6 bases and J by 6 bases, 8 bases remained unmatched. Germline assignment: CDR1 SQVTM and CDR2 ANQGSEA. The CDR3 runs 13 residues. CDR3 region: CSVDRGRGGEQYF. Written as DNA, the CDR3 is TGCAGCGTAGACAGGGGGCGCGGCGGCGAGCAGTACTTC.

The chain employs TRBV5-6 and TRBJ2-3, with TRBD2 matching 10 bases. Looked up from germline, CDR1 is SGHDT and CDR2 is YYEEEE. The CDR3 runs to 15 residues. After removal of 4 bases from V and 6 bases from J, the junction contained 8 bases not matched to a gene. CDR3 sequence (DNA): TGTGCCAGCAGCCAACCCCTAGCGGGGGCGGATACGCAGTATTTT. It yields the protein CASSQPLAGADTQYF.

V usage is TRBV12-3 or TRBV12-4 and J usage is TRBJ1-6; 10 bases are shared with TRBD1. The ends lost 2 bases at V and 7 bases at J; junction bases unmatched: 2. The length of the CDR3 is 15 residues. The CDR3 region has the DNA TGTGCCAGCAGTTTATTGGGACAGGGGAATTCACCCCTCCACTTT. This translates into CASSLLGQGNSPLHF.

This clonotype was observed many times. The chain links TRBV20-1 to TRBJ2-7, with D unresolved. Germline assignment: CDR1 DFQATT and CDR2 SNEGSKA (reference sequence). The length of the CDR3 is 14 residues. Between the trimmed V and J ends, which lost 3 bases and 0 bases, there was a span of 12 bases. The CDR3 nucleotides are TGCAGTGCTAGTGCTCGCGTTAGCTCCTACGAGCAGTACTTC. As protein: CSASARVSSYEQYF.

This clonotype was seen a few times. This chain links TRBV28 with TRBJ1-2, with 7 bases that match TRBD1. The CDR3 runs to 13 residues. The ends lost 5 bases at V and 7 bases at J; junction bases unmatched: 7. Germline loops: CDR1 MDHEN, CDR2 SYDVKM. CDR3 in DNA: TGTGCCAGCAGTCCGACAGGGAAACGTGGCTACACCTTC. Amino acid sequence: CASSPTGKRGYTF.

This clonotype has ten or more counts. CDR3 region: CASGEDSPEKLFF. CDR3 bases: TGTGCCAGCGGCGAGGACAGCCCTGAAAAACTGTTTTTT. V usage is TRBV3-1 and J usage is TRBJ1-4; D is possibly TRBD1 (6 bases). The CDR3 runs to 13 residues. Between the trimmed V and J ends, which lost 8 bases and 7 bases, there was a span of 14 bases. CDR1 and CDR2 from the germline V gene are LGHDT and YNNKEL (reference sequence). Full variable domain (missing parts from reference TRBV3-1 and TRBJ1-4): DTAVSQTPKYLVTQMGNDKSIKCEQNLGHDTMYWYKQDSKKFLKIMFSYNNKELIINETVPNRFSPKSPDKAHLNLHINSLELGDSAVYFCASGEDSPEKLFFGSGTQLSVL.

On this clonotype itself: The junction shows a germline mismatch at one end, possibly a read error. Here the CDR3 DNA reads TGCGCCAGCAGCCCGGGTGCCGGACAGGGGTCCTACGAGCAGTACTTC. It codes for CASSPGAGQGSYEQYF. The chain couples TRBV4-2 to TRBJ2-7, with 9 positions matching TRBD1. The CDR3 totals 16 residues. The germline gives CDR1 LGHNA, CDR2 YNFKEQ.

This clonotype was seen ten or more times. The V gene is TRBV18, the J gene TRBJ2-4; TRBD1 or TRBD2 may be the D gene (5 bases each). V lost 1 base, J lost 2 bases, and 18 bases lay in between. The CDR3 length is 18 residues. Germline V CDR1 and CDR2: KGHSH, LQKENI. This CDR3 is CASSPRDRLGVPKNIQYF. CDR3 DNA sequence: TGTGCCAGCTCACCACGGGACCGGCTTGGAGTCCCCAAAAACATTCAGTACTTC.

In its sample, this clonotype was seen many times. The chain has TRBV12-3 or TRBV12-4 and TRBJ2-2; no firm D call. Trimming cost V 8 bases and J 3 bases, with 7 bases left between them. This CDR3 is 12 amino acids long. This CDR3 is CASASDTGELFF. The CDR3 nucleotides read TGTGCCAGCGCGAGTGACACCGGGGAGCTGTTTTTT.

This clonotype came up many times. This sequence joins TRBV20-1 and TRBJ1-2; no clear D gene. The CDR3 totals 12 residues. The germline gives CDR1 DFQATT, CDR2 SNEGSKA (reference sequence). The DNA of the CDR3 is TGCGCACTAACCAGGCAAAACTATGGCTACACCTTC. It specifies CALTRQNYGYTF.

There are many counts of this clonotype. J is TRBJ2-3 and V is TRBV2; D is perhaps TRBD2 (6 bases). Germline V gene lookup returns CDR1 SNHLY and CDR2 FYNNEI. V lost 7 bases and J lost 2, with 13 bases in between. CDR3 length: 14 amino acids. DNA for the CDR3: TGTGCCAGCAATTTGGGACTTCTCACAGATACGCAGTATTTT. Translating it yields CASNLGLLTDTQYF.

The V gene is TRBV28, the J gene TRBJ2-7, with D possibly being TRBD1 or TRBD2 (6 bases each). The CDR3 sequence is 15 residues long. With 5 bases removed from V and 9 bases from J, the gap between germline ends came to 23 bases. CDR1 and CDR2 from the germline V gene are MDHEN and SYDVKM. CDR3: CASSGTGRGASWQYF. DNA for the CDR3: TGTGCCAGCAGTGGCACAGGGCGGGGCGCATCGTGGCAGTACTTC. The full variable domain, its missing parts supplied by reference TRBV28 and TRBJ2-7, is DVKVTQSSRYLVKRTGEKVFLECVQDMDHENMFWYRQDPGLGLRLIYFSYDVKMKEKGDIPEGYSVSREKKERFSLILESASTNQTSMYLCASSGTGRGASWQYFGPGTRLTVT.

CDR3 protein: CASSPQRDPYEQYF. The DNA for the CDR3 is TGTGCCAGCAGCCCCCAGCGGGACCCATACGAGCAGTACTTC. The chain combines TRBV7-9 with TRBJ2-7; 7 bases line up with TRBD2. This CDR3 contains 14 residues. V lost 5 bases to trimming and J lost 4 bases; unmatched junction nucleotides: 8. The germline V gene encodes CDR1 SEHNR and CDR2 FQNEAQ (reference sequence). Based on the CDR3 plus reference TRBV7-9 and TRBJ2-7, the full variable domain is DTGVSQNPRHKITKRGQNVTFRCDPISEHNRLYWYRQTLGQGPEFLTYFQNEAQLEKSRLLSDRFSAERPKGSFSTLEIQRTEQGDSAMYLCASSPQRDPYEQYFGPGTRLTVT.

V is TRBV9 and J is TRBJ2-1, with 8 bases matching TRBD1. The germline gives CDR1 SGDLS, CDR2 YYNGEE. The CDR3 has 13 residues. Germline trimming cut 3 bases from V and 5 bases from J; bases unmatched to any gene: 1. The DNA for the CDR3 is TGTGCCAGCAGCGAGGGACAGGACAATGAGCAGTTCTTC. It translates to CASSEGQDNEQFF.

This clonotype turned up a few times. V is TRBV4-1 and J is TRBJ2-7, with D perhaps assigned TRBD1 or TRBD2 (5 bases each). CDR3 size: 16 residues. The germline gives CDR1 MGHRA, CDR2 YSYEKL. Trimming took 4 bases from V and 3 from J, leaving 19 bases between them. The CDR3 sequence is CASSPQPGTDIYEQYF. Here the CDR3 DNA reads TGCGCCAGCAGCCCCCAACCCGGGACGGATATCTACGAGCAGTACTTC.

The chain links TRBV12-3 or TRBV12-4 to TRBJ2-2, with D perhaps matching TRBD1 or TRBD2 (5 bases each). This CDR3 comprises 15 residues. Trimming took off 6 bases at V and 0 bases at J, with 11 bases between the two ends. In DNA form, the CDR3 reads TGTGCCAGCAGCCGAATGGGGGCGAACACCGGGGAGCTGTTTTTT. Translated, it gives CASSRMGANTGELFF.

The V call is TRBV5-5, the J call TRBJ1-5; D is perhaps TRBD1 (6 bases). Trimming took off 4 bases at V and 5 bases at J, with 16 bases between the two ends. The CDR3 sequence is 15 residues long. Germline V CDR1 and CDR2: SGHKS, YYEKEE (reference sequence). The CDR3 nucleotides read TGTGCCAGCAGCCTGGTAGGGGGGACGGATCAGCCCCAGCATTTT. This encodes CASSLVGGTDQPQHF. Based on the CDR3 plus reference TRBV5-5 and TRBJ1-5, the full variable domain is DAGVTQSPTHLIKTRGQQVTLRCSPISGHKSVSWYQQVLGQGPQFIFQYYEKEERGRGNFPDRFSARQFPNYSSELNVNALLLGDSALYLCASSLVGGTDQPQHFGDGTRLSIL.

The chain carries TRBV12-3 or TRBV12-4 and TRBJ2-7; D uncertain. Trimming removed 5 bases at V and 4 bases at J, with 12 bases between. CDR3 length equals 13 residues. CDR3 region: CASSDKGKYEQYF. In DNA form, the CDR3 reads TGTGCCAGCAGTGATAAGGGAAAATACGAGCAGTACTTC.

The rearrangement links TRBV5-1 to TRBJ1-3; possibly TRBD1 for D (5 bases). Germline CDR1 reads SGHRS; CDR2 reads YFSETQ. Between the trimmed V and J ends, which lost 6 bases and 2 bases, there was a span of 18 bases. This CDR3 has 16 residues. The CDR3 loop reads CASNIFYRCPGNTIYF. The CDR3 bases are TGCGCCAGCAACATTTTCTACAGGTGCCCTGGAAACACCATATATTTT.

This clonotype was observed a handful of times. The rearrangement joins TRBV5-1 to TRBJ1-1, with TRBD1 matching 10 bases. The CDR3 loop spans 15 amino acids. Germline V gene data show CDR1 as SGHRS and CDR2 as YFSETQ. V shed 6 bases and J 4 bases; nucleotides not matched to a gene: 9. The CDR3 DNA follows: TGCGCCAGCACCCGGGACAGGGGTATTGGCACTGAAGCTTTCTTT. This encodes CASTRDRGIGTEAFF. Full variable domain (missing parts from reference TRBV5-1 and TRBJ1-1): KAGVTQTPRYLIKTRGQQVTLSCSPISGHRSVSWYQQTPGQGLQFLFEYFSETQRNKGNFPGRFSGRQFSNSRSEMNVSTLELGDSALYLCASTRDRGIGTEAFFGQGTRLTVV.

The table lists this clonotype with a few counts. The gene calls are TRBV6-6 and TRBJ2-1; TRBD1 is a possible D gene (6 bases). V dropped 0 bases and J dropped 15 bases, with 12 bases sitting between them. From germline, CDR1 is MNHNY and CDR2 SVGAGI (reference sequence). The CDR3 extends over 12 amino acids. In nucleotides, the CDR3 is TGTGCCAGCAGTTACTCGATGCAGGGGAGGTTCTTC. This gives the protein CASSYSMQGRFF.

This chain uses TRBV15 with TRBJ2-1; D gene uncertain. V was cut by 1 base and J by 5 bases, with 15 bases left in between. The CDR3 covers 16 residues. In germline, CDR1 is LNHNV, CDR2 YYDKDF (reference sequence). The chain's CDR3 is CATSRAVSTKDNEQFF. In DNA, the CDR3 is TGTGCCACCAGCAGAGCGGTTTCTACTAAGGACAATGAGCAGTTCTTC.

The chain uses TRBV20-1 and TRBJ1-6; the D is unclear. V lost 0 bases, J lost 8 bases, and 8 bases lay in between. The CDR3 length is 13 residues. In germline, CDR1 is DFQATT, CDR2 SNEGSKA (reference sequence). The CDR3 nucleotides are TGCAGTGCTAGAGATCTTACTCATTCACCCCTCCACTTT. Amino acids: CSARDLTHSPLHF.

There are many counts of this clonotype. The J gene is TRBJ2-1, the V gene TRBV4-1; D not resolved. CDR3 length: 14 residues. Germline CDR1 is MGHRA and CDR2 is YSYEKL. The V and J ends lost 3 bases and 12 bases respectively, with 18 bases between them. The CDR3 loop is CASSHVLRQDGQFF. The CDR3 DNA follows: TGCGCCAGCAGCCATGTTTTGAGGCAAGACGGGCAGTTCTTC.